A single sample gave rise to the 7 T cell receptor beta chains below, sequenced in a study of lymphopenia after photon versus proton radiotherapy. Assay: immunoSEQ multiplex PCR; the TCRdb copy retains only in-frame clones and omits some. The sample lists about 15,000 clones; approximately 90% were seen once. This sample comprised peripheral blood, obtained from a patient treated with proton-based radiotherapy. These receptors were obtained from a man aged 70-80 years with pancreatic cancer.

The chain links TRBV5-1 to TRBJ2-1, with a weak D call TRBD1 (5 bases). Per the germline V gene, CDR1 is SGHRS and CDR2 is YFSETQ. Trimming pared 0 bases from V and 12 bases from J, leaving 10 bases between. This CDR3 has 12 residues. The CDR3 DNA follows: TGCGCCAGCAGCTTGGCCTCGCAGGGGCAGTTCTTC. Amino acid sequence: CASSLASQGQFF.

Here the CDR3 reads CASSPRDSDEQYF. The CDR3 coding sequence is TGCGCCAGCAGCCCCCGGGACAGCGACGAGCAGTACTTC. The chain uses TRBV5-1 and TRBJ2-7, with 7 bases lining up with TRBD1. Losses at the gene ends were 4 bases for V and 5 bases for J; bases not matched to a gene: 6. The germline V gene encodes CDR1 SGHRS and CDR2 YFSETQ. There are 13 residues in the CDR3.

The V and J genes are TRBV5-1 and TRBJ1-1; 8 bases align to TRBD1. Looked up from germline, CDR1 is SGHRS and CDR2 is YFSETQ. The CDR3 is 16 amino acids. V shed 6 bases, J shed 0 bases, and the junction held 10 bases outside the gene matches. CDR3 in DNA: TGCGCCAGCACCGCCCGGACAGGGTCCATGAACACTGAAGCTTTCTTT. Translation: CASTARTGSMNTEAFF.

V gene TRBV5-4 combines with J gene TRBJ2-7; D unresolved. The CDR3 sequence is 15 residues long. Germline lookup yields CDR1 SGHNT and CDR2 YYREEE (reference sequence). V was cut by 4 bases and J by 1 base, with 15 bases left in between. The CDR3 nucleotides are TGTGCCAGCAGCGCCGACCCCCTGGGGTCCTACGAGCAGTACTTC. Its translation is CASSADPLGSYEQYF.

The rearrangement links TRBV7-2 to TRBJ2-7, with TRBD2 matching 15 bases. Germline CDR1 reads SGHTA; CDR2 reads FQGNSA. Trimming cost V 3 bases and J 5 bases; bases outside gene matches: 5. The CDR3 has 16 amino acids. This CDR3 reads CASSFGLAGGPHEQYF. CDR3 coding DNA: TGTGCCAGCAGCTTCGGACTAGCGGGGGGGCCCCACGAGCAGTACTTC.

The chain links TRBV2 to TRBJ1-6, with 9 nucleotides matching TRBD1. The CDR3 is 16 amino acids. V dropped 7 bases and J dropped 10; count of bases not matched to a gene: 14. CDR1 and CDR2 (germline): SNHLY, FYNNEI. CDR3 in amino acids: CASNSETGGALSPLHF. The CDR3, as DNA: TGTGCCAGCAACAGCGAGACAGGGGGAGCTTTGTCACCCCTCCACTTT.

The chain recombines TRBV9 with TRBJ1-1; D uncertain. The germline V and J ends were trimmed by 0 bases and 6 bases, with 9 bases remaining between them. Germline V gene lookup returns CDR1 SGDLS and CDR2 YYNGEE. The CDR3 spans 13 residues. In nucleotides, the CDR3 is TGTGCCAGCAGCGTAGGTCTAACCGCTGAAGCTTTCTTT. It is translated as CASSVGLTAEAFF.